These 11 T cell receptor beta chains originate from one sample sequenced in a study of blood T cell repertoires in COVID-19 (dated by TCRdb to 2020 to 2022). The library came from the immunoSEQ multiplex PCR assay. Drawn from immuneACCESS, this table holds only the in-frame rearrangements with V and J called that TCRdb kept. Clones are partly lost; checked studies trace under half to an unresolved V gene and leave the rest unexplained. Present in this sample are more than 300,000 clones, approximately 89% of which were seen just once. 0.7% to 0.95% of the sample is in the top ten clones. Sequences were obtained from PBMCs or T cells enriched from blood (not recorded which). The receptors were sampled from a woman aged 40-49 years who had been exposed to COVID-19.

The V call is TRBV10-3, the J call TRBJ2-1; 7 nucleotides agree with TRBD2. This CDR3 has 13 residues. Germline V gene lookup returns CDR1 ENHRY and CDR2 SYGVKD. The trim removed 10 bases at V and 2 bases at J, leaving 5 bases unmatched. The DNA for the CDR3 is TGTGCCACCTCAGCGGGACCCTACAATGAGCAGTTCTTC. It is translated as CATSAGPYNEQFF.

The CDR3 loop reads CASTRDSGNYGYTF. CDR3 nucleotide sequence: TGTGCCAGTACCAGGGACAGCGGAAACTATGGCTACACCTTC. This chain connects TRBV19 to TRBJ1-2, with 7 bases identical to TRBD1. Per germline, CDR1 LNHDA and CDR2 SQIVND (reference sequence). V lost 7 bases and J lost 2; bases outside the gene matches: 7. CDR3 length: 14 residues. Full variable domain (remainder filled in from reference TRBV19 and TRBJ1-2): DGGITQSPKYLFRKEGQNVTLSCEQNLNHDAMYWYRQDPGQGLRLIYYSQIVNDFQKGDIAEGYSVSREKKESFPLTVTSAQKNPTAFYLCASTRDSGNYGYTFGSGTRLTVV.

The genes are TRBV2 and TRBJ2-1; no clear D gene. The CDR3 is 13 amino acids. V was trimmed by 7 bases and J by 2 bases, leaving 9 bases between them. The germline V gene encodes CDR1 SNHLY and CDR2 FYNNEI. The CDR3 DNA is TGTGCCAGCACCGACAACCCCTACAATGAGCAGTTCTTC. Its translation: CASTDNPYNEQFF. The full variable domain, in which reference TRBV2 and TRBJ2-1 provide the parts outside the CDR3, is EPEVTQTPSHQVTQMGQEVILRCVPISNHLYFYWYRQILGQKVEFLVSFYNNEISEKSEIFDDQFSVERPDGSNFTLKIRSTKLEDSAMYFCASTDNPYNEQFFGPGTRLTVL.

The chain carries TRBV5-4 and TRBJ2-2; perhaps TRBD1 as D (6 bases). CDR3 length: 15 amino acids. The ends were cut back, 0 bases at V and 4 bases at J, with 10 bases in the middle. Germline V gives CDR1 SGHNT, CDR2 YYREEE (reference sequence). The CDR3 DNA is TGTGCCAGCAGCTTGGCGCAGGGGTTCACCGGGGAGCTGTTTTTT. As protein: CASSLAQGFTGELFF.

The rearrangement uses TRBV24-1 and TRBJ2-3; the match to TRBD1 covers 12 bases. This CDR3 region has 17 residues. With V trimmed by 4 bases and J by 2 bases, 6 bases remained unmatched. Germline values: CDR1 KGHDR, CDR2 SFDVKD. The CDR3 loop is CATSDTGTGGPTDTQYF. CDR3 coding DNA: TGTGCCACCAGTGACACCGGGACAGGGGGCCCCACAGATACGCAGTATTTT.

The chain carries TRBV18 and TRBJ2-7, with 7 bases lining up with TRBD1. Germline CDR1 reads KGHSH; CDR2 reads LQKENI. Trimming at V came to 5 bases and at J to 4 bases, leaving 8 bases not matched to a gene. The CDR3 has 14 residues. The CDR3 DNA sequence: TGTGCCAGCTCAGCTACGTCACAGGGGTACGAGCAGTACTTC. Its protein is CASSATSQGYEQYF.

CDR3: CASRRQGSSYEQYF. The CDR3, as DNA: TGTGCCAGCAGACGACAGGGGAGCTCCTACGAGCAGTACTTC. This chain links TRBV7-9 with TRBJ2-7; 8 nucleotides line up with TRBD1. The CDR3 totals 14 residues. Unmatched junction bases numbered 4, after V lost 6 bases and J lost 0 bases. Per the germline V gene, CDR1 is SEHNR and CDR2 is FQNEAQ (reference sequence).

CDR3 loop: CASSHPGQGNEKLFF. The CDR3 DNA is TGTGCCAGCAGCCATCCGGGACAGGGTAATGAAAAACTGTTTTTT. The chain carries TRBV7-9 and TRBJ1-4; 9 nucleotides align to TRBD1. With 5 bases clipped from V and 4 bases from J, the junction kept 5 bases outside the gene matches. Per germline, CDR1 SEHNR and CDR2 FQNEAQ (reference sequence). The CDR3 is 15 residues long.

The chain has TRBV5-8 and TRBJ1-4, with 8 bases matching TRBD1. The germline CDR1 and CDR2 sequences are SGHTS and YDEGEE. V trimming: 3 bases; J trimming: 8 bases; junction bases outside the gene matches: 9. The CDR3 has 15 amino acids. CDR3 bases: TGTGCCAGCAGCTGGATGGACAGGGATCGGGAAAAACTGTTTTTT. It specifies CASSWMDRDREKLFF.

The chain couples TRBV6-2 or TRBV6-3 to TRBJ2-7; the D gene is possibly TRBD1 (6 bases). V shed 5 bases and J shed 5 bases, with 13 bases lying between them. From germline, CDR1 is MNHEY and CDR2 SVGEGT. The CDR3 has 13 residues. CDR3 protein: CASSPYRVDEQYF. CDR3 DNA sequence: TGTGCCAGCAGTCCATACAGGGTTGACGAGCAGTACTTC.

For the CDR3, the DNA is TGTGCCAGCAGCTCCTCGGTGGCGGCCGAAAAACTGTTTTTT. Protein: CASSSSVAAEKLFF. The rearrangement joins TRBV27 to TRBJ1-4; D call uncertain. Germline values: CDR1 MNHEY, CDR2 SMNVEV (reference sequence). The CDR3 spans 14 residues. V was cut by 6 bases and J by 8 bases, with 16 bases left in between.